The TCR beta chain under discussion was sequenced for a study of regulatory T cells in long-lasting Graves disease. Construction of TCR beta libraries relied on iRepertoire HTBI primers and on Arm-PCR targeting CDR3 regions. TCRdb reprocessed the multiplex PCR reads with MiXCR, giving one entry per CDR3 protein. The sample holds about 430,000 distinct CDR3 sequences, approximately 16% seen once. This clonotype was counted only a few times. Time point noted: newly diagnosed GD, antithyroid drugs for less than 3 months. RNA isolated from PBMCs was used to make the TCR library. Graves' disease diagnoses used American Thyroid Association guidelines. The germline V gene encodes CDR1 SGHNT and CDR2 YYREEE (reference sequence). The CDR3 is made up of 14 amino acids. V was clipped by 4 bases and J by 3 bases; unmatched bases: 7. This same sample was also part of a study on T cells in Graves' hyperthyroidism and ophthalmopathy. From that paper: No ophthalmopathy progression within 18 months constituted stable Graves' hyperthyroidism. Model-based prediction identified ophthalmopathy a median roughly six months prior to its onset.

The sequence was obtained from a woman between 40 and 55 years old with Graves disease. The specimen was peripheral blood mononuclear cells (PBMCs), collected at new diagnosis, from a patient treated with antithyroid drugs. J is TRBJ2-7 and V is TRBV5-4; 7 bases map to TRBD2. The CDR3 DNA follows: TGTGCCAGCAGCCCGGGACTAAGAGGCTACGAGCAGTACTTC. It codes for CASSPGLRGYEQYF.